This T cell receptor (beta chain) was sequenced during a study of blood T cell repertoires in COVID-19. Study-wide background: Samples came from the United States, Italy and Spain, spanning acute and convalescent COVID-19. The analysed material was cDNA or gDNA that came from T cells, B-cell-depleted T cells, or PBMCs.

Measured with immunoSEQ multiplex PCR; TCRdb has only the in-frame clones, and not every one. The data show under 75,000 clones, 81% seen once. The CDR3 is 15 amino acids. The V end lost 0 bases, the J end lost 7 bases, and 15 bases lay between the germline ends. Germline V CDR1 and CDR2: LNHNV, YYDKDF (reference sequence). The clonotype comes from an elderly woman with active or convalescent COVID-19. What was sequenced was peripheral blood. The chain links TRBV15 to TRBJ2-5; tentative D call: TRBD2 (5 bases). This CDR3 is CATSRDRLAIGTQYF. CDR3 in DNA: TGTGCCACCAGCAGAGATCGCCTAGCTATCGGGACCCAGTACTTC.